This T cell receptor (beta chain) was identified in a study of PD-L1 blockade in urothelial cancer. Study as a whole: In the patient group, about 85% of the roughly 29 were males with bladder-origin urothelial cancer.

The method was immunoSEQ multiplex PCR; TCRdb's version includes in-frame clones alone and lacks a portion of them. The sample lists 35,000 to 40,000 clones, 80% to 90% occurring once. Time point denoted: pretreatment peripheral blood. Individual patients had between 1 and 8 samples, taken pretreatment and on-treatment. Specimen: PBMCs, collected around atezolizumab (anti-PD-L1) treatment. This receptor was obtained from a man in his sixties with urothelial cancer.

The CDR3 nucleotides read TGTGCCAGCAGTTTTAGAGGAAACAGGGGCCCTGAAGCTTTCTTT. Translated, it gives CASSFRGNRGPEAFF. The chain carries TRBV28 and TRBJ1-1, with 7 positions matching TRBD1. Germline trimming cut 3 bases from V and 6 bases from J; bases unmatched to any gene: 10. Per the germline V gene, CDR1 is MDHEN and CDR2 is SYDVKM. This CDR3 is built from 15 residues.